The 22 T cell receptor beta chains listed next were all sequenced from one sample in a study of T and B cells in COVID-19 patients. Multiplex PCR with BIOMED2 TRB-A/B primer pools amplified TRB rearrangements. TCRdb re-derived calls from the multiplex PCR reads in MiXCR, one entry per CDR3 protein. Of around 6,500 distinct CDR3 sequences in the sample, approximately 24% are singletons; the top ten hold approximately 12%. Blood genomic DNA input for TRB amplification was 250-500 ng. Sequences were obtained from blood. These receptors were collected from a human donor with active COVID-19.

This clonotype is categorized as medium-sized. DNA for the CDR3: TGTGCCAGTAGTTCCCAAGATGGGAGCTCCTACGAGCAGTACTTC. Encoded protein: CASSSQDGSSYEQYF. The genes are TRBV19 and TRBJ2-7; weak D call: TRBD2 (5 bases). Trimming removed 5 bases at V and 0 bases at J, with 14 bases between. From germline, CDR1 is LNHDA and CDR2 SQIVND (reference sequence). The CDR3 sequence is 15 residues long.

J is TRBJ2-3 and V is TRBV27; D is possibly TRBD1 or TRBD2 (5 bases each). Per the germline V gene, CDR1 is MNHEY and CDR2 is SMNVEV (reference sequence). The CDR3 runs to 14 residues. Trimming removed 6 bases from V and 3 bases from J, with 13 bases in between. This CDR3 is CASSFARGTDTQYF. The CDR3 DNA reads TGTGCCAGCAGCTTCGCGAGGGGAACAGATACGCAGTATTTT.

The CDR3 DNA is TGTGCCAGCAGCCCAGGACTAGCGGGAGGGCCCGGGGAGCTGTTTTTT. Its protein product is CASSPGLAGGPGELFF. This sequence joins TRBV7-3 and TRBJ2-2; TRBD2 agrees at 15 bases. The CDR3 is 16 residues long. CDR1 and CDR2 (germline): SGHTA, FQGTGA. V lost 5 bases to trimming and J lost 6 bases; unmatched junction nucleotides: 4.

This clonotype came up a few times. V usage is TRBV27 and J usage is TRBJ1-5; D is perhaps TRBD1 (5 bases). Germline CDR1 is MNHEY and CDR2 is SMNVEV (reference sequence). This CDR3 contains 14 residues. V was pared by 2 bases and J by 7 bases, with 12 bases between. The CDR3 bases are TGTGCCAGCAGTTTAAGCCGGGGCCGGCAGCCCCAGCATTTT. The encoded protein is CASSLSRGRQPQHF.

In this sample, this clonotype turned up a few times. The CDR3 nucleotides are TGTGCCAGCTCACCAGGGACGAACACCGGGGAGCTGTTTTTT. As protein: CASSPGTNTGELFF. The gene calls are TRBV18 and TRBJ2-2; D remains ambiguous. Trimming left V 2 bases short and J 0 bases short, with 4 bases between. From germline, CDR1 is KGHSH and CDR2 LQKENI. The CDR3 totals 14 residues.

The chain uses TRBV20-1 and TRBJ2-5, with D hard to call. The CDR3 contains 12 residues. Germline values: CDR1 DFQATT, CDR2 SNEGSKA (reference sequence). The ends were cut back, 6 bases at V and 6 bases at J, with 14 bases in the middle. The chain's CDR3 is CSARTERQTQYF. The CDR3, as DNA: TGCAGTGCAAGGACGGAGAGGCAGACCCAGTACTTC.

This clonotype was observed a handful of times. The rearrangement uses TRBV5-1 and TRBJ2-3; weak D call: TRBD2 (6 bases). Deletions cut 4 bases from V and 1 base from J, with 16 bases between. Germline V lookup: CDR1 SGHRS, CDR2 YFSETQ. The CDR3 is 16 amino acids. The CDR3 sequence is CASSDTRRGGTDTQYF. CDR3 bases: TGCGCCAGCAGCGACACACGGCGGGGCGGCACAGATACGCAGTATTTT.

The V call is TRBV30, the J call TRBJ1-1; no firm D call. CDR3 length: 14 amino acids. Per the germline V gene, CDR1 is GTSNPN and CDR2 is SVGIG (reference sequence). Trimming took off 3 bases at V and 1 base at J, with 12 bases between the two ends. CDR3 DNA sequence: TGTGCCTGGAGGTCGGACGGCGAGAACACTGAAGCTTTCTTT. Amino acids: CAWRSDGENTEAFF. Combining the CDR3 with reference TRBV30 and TRBJ1-1 gives the whole variable domain SQTIHQWPATLVQPVGSPLSLECTVEGTSNPNLYWYRQAAGRGLQLLFYSVGIGQISSEVPQNLSASRPQDRQFILSSKKLLLSDSGFYLCAWRSDGENTEAFFGQGTRLTVV.

With regard to this clonotype: This may be a read error: a much more frequent sequence differs by one nucleotide. The V and J genes are TRBV12-3 or TRBV12-4 and TRBJ2-2; tentatively, D is TRBD2 (5 bases). The V end lost 10 bases, the J end lost 1 base, and 22 bases lay between the germline ends. The CDR3 extends over 17 amino acids. The CDR3 loop is CANKQREGFGNTGELFF. CDR3 nucleotides: TGTGCCAACAAACAGCGAGAGGGATTTGGGAACACCGGGGAGCTGTTTTTT.

Worth noting for this clonotype: Being one base from a much bigger clone, this may be a read error. The chain has TRBV5-5 and TRBJ2-1, with a possible D match to TRBD2 (5 bases). This CDR3 is built from 14 residues. The germline V gene encodes CDR1 SGHKS and CDR2 YYEKEE (reference sequence). CDR3 in DNA: TGTGCCAGCAACCAAGGGAGTCTGGGGAATGAGCTGTTCTTC. Translation: CASNQGSLGNELFF.

The chain carries TRBV7-2 and TRBJ2-1, with TRBD2 identical over 7 bases. V was clipped by 1 base and J by 7 bases; unmatched bases: 7. The CDR3 sequence is 15 residues long. The germline V gene has CDR1 SGHTA and CDR2 FQGNSA. The DNA for the CDR3 is TGTGCCAGCAGCTTAGGTGGGAGGGCCTGGAATGAGCAGTTCTTC. Its protein is CASSLGGRAWNEQFF.

The chain is built from TRBV5-6 and TRBJ2-7; D might be TRBD2 (6 bases). Trimming pared 0 bases from V and 2 bases from J, leaving 15 bases between. CDR1 and CDR2 from the germline V gene are SGHDT and YYEEEE. There are 16 residues in the CDR3. This chain's CDR3 is CASSLEWNSGTYEQYF. Here the CDR3 DNA reads TGTGCCAGCAGCTTGGAGTGGAATAGCGGAACCTACGAGCAGTACTTC.

The chain uses TRBV5-4 and TRBJ2-5; 8 bases line up with TRBD2. The CDR3 is 14 amino acids. V lost 4 bases and J lost 2; bases outside the gene matches: 4. CDR1 and CDR2 (germline): SGHNT, YYREEE (reference sequence). The CDR3: CASSRGGGQETQYF. The CDR3 nucleotides read TGTGCCAGCAGCCGGGGGGGCGGGCAAGAGACCCAGTACTTC.

This clonotype qualifies as medium-sized (0.01 to 0.1%). The rearrangement joins TRBV6-1 to TRBJ2-7; perhaps TRBD1 as D (6 bases). Trimming took off 4 bases at V and 2 bases at J, with 12 bases between the two ends. The CDR3 runs to 14 residues. Germline V gene sequence: CDR1 MNHNS, CDR2 SASEGT. The CDR3 sequence is CASSGGPGPYEQYF. The CDR3 DNA sequence: TGTGCCAGCAGTGGGGGGCCCGGGCCCTACGAGCAGTACTTC.

This clonotype was found a few times. CDR3 amino acids: CASSRELNQPQHF. CDR3 DNA: TGTGCCTCCTCCCGGGAGCTGAATCAGCCCCAGCATTTT. The V and J genes are TRBV10-3 and TRBJ1-5; D unresolved. Trimming shortened V by 11 bases and J by 4 bases, and 15 bases separated the two germline ends. Germline V gene lookup returns CDR1 ENHRY and CDR2 SYGVKD. The CDR3 runs to 13 residues.

There are a few counts of this clonotype. The gene calls are TRBV5-6 and TRBJ1-4; TRBD1 matches at 7 bases. From germline, CDR1 is SGHDT and CDR2 YYEEEE. The CDR3 sequence is 15 residues long. The J segment lost 8 bases and the V segment lost 4 bases, leaving 11 bases of the junction unmatched. CDR3 protein: CASSRNPGGGEKLFF. CDR3 bases: TGTGCCAGCAGCCGAAACCCAGGGGGAGGAGAAAAACTGTTTTTT.

By proportion, this clonotype is medium-sized (0.01 to 0.1%). The gene calls are TRBV27 and TRBJ2-7; 7 bases are shared with TRBD1. V shed 6 bases and J 2 bases; nucleotides not matched to a gene: 7. The germline gives CDR1 MNHEY, CDR2 SMNVEV (reference sequence). The CDR3 has 14 amino acids. CDR3 amino acids: CASRTGPPTYEQYF. The CDR3 DNA reads as TGTGCCAGCAGGACAGGGCCCCCTACCTACGAGCAGTACTTC.

The sample holds a few counts of this clonotype. The V call is TRBV19, the J call TRBJ1-5; TRBD1 might be the D (6 bases). The germline gives CDR1 LNHDA, CDR2 SQIVND (reference sequence). Trimming pared 3 bases from V and 7 bases from J, leaving 13 bases between. This CDR3 is 14 amino acids long. Here the CDR3 reads CASSIMGGRQPQHF. DNA for the CDR3: TGTGCCAGTAGTATTATGGGGGGCCGGCAGCCCCAGCATTTT.

The gene calls are TRBV7-6 and TRBJ2-1; D is unclear. V lost 2 bases to trimming and J lost 8 bases, with 19 bases between them. Germline loops: CDR1 SGHVS, CDR2 FNYEAQ. The CDR3 sequence is 16 residues long. The CDR3 nucleotides read TGTGCCAGCAGCTTACGCTCTAGTCTTATCGGCGATGAGCAGTTCTTC. Translated: CASSLRSSLIGDEQFF.

This sequence joins TRBV20-1 and TRBJ1-5; D call uncertain. This CDR3 comprises 15 residues. V lost 5 bases to trimming and J lost 3 bases, with 17 bases between them. The germline gives CDR1 DFQATT, CDR2 SNEGSKA (reference sequence). CDR3 DNA sequence: TGCAGTGCTTATGAGCCCGGGAGTACCAATCAGCCCCAGCATTTT. Translated: CSAYEPGSTNQPQHF.

This clonotype was counted many times. The rearrangement links TRBV10-3 to TRBJ2-1; 8 nucleotides line up with TRBD2. Germline lookup yields CDR1 ENHRY and CDR2 SYGVKD. With 0 bases clipped from V and 8 bases from J, the junction kept 9 bases outside the gene matches. This CDR3 comprises 16 residues. The CDR3 nucleotides are TGTGCCATCAGTGAGTCGGTTGGCGGGAGGAGGTATGAGCAGTTCTTC. Residues: CAISESVGGRRYEQFF.

This clonotype rates as medium-sized (0.01 to 0.1%). The rearrangement uses TRBV19 and TRBJ2-2; D may be TRBD1 or TRBD2 (5 bases each). The CDR3 is 15 amino acids. Germline V CDR1 and CDR2: LNHDA, SQIVND (reference sequence). Trimming took 3 bases from V and 7 from J, leaving 15 bases between them. The CDR3 DNA sequence: TGTGCCAGTAGTATCTTAGGCAGGGACGTCGGGGAGCTGTTTTTT. Protein: CASSILGRDVGELFF. The full variable domain, completed using reference TRBV19 and TRBJ2-2, is DGGITQSPKYLFRKEGQNVTLSCEQNLNHDAMYWYRQDPGQGLRLIYYSQIVNDFQKGDIAEGYSVSREKKESFPLTVTSAQKNPTAFYLCASSILGRDVGELFFGEGSRLTVL.